This T cell receptor (beta chain) was retrieved from a study of blood T cell repertoires in COVID-19. The overall study: Specimens from acute and convalescent COVID-19 originated in the United States, Italy and Spain. The cDNA or gDNA used as material had been derived from T cells, B-cell-depleted T cells, or PBMCs.

As originally analysed: Amplification of reference gene primers was used by the study to estimate nucleated cell counts. Here immunoSEQ multiplex PCR was the method, and the copy in TCRdb shows in-frame clones only, minus some. V, J and clone size derive from that table, while D and trimming were established from the DNA sequence. The data show fewer than 450,000 clones, with 85% to 90% seen just once and just under 6.5% held by the top ten. The CDR3 has 12 residues. Germline V lookup: CDR1 SQVTM, CDR2 ANQGSEA. The V gene lost 0 bases and the J gene lost 2 bases, with 5 bases spanning the gap. A Seattle source enrolled patients during active infection and followed them longitudinally.

Material: peripheral blood. This clonotype was obtained from a woman in her fifties or sixties with COVID-19, enrolled during active disease. The gene calls are TRBV29-1 and TRBJ2-7, with D tentatively TRBD2 (5 bases). The CDR3 DNA follows: TGCAGCGTTGAAGAGAGGGCCTACGAGCAGTACTTC. Residues: CSVEERAYEQYF.